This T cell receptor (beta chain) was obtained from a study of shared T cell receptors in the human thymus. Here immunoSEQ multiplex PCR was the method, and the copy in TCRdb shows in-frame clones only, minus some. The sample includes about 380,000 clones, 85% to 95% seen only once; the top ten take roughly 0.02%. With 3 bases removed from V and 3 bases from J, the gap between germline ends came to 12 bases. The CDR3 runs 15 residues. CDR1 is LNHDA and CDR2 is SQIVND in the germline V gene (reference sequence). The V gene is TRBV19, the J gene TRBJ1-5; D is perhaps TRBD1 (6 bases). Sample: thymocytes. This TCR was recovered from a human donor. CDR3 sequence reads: CASSIFTGTNQPQHF. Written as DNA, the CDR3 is TGTGCCAGTAGTATTTTTACAGGGACCAATCAGCCCCAGCATTTT.